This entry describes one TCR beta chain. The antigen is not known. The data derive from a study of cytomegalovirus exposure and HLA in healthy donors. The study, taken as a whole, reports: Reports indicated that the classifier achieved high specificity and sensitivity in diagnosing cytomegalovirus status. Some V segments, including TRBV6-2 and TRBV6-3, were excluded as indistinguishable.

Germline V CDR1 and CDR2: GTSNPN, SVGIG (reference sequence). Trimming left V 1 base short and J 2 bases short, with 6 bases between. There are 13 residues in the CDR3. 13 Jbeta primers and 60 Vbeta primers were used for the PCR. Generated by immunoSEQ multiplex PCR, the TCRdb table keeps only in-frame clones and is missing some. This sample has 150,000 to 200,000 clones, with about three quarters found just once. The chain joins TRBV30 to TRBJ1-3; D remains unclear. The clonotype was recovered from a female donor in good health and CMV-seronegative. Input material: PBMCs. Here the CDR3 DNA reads TGTGCCTGGAGTGGAGGTACTGGAAACACCATATATTTT. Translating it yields CAWSGGTGNTIYF.